This T cell receptor (beta chain) was identified in a study of blood T cells in healthy people across ages. A remark on this clonotype: Its antigen is as yet unknown.

Then a second PCR, running roughly 7 to 11 cycles, was carried out with a sample-barcoded 5' primer and a J-beta primer mix. Each CDR3 protein is one row after TCRdb ran MiXCR on the 5' RACE reads. The sample contains about 760,000 distinct CDR3 sequences, around three fifths of which appear only once. The CDR3 spans 19 residues. V lost 3 bases to trimming and J lost 0 bases; unmatched junction nucleotides: 15. Looked up from germline, CDR1 is MGHRA and CDR2 is YSYEKL. Overall study results and limits: The unknown donor CMV status may have confounded expanded clonotype changes. Estimated diversity that came from one million T cells was considered an underestimate.

This chain uses TRBV4-1 with TRBJ2-7; 9 nucleotides line up with TRBD2. The sample taken for sequencing was blood. The receptor was isolated from a man between 40 and 49 years old in good health. The CDR3 nucleotides are TGCGCCAGCAGCCAGAGGGCCCTGGCGGGAGGGTCCCCCTCCTACGAGCAGTACTTC. This encodes CASSQRALAGGSPSYEQYF.